This T cell receptor (beta chain) was captured in a study of blood T cell repertoires in COVID-19. Study overall: The origin of the acute and convalescent COVID-19 samples was the United States, Italy and Spain.

Original methodology: Nucleated cell number was recorded as an estimate derived from reference gene primer amplification. Generated by immunoSEQ multiplex PCR, the TCRdb table keeps only in-frame clones and is missing some. V, J and clone size were drawn from that table, and D and trimming were deduced from the DNA. The table has some 330,000 clones, 85% to 90% seen once. In Seattle, patients joined the study during active infection and were tracked longitudinally. The V segment lost 9 bases and the J segment 9 bases; nucleotides outside the gene matches: 15. The germline V gene encodes CDR1 SNHLY and CDR2 FYNNEI. CDR3 length equals 14 residues.

This chain connects TRBV2 to TRBJ2-3, with 7 bases lining up with TRBD1. Input material: peripheral blood. The TCR comes from a woman aged 30 to 39 with COVID-19, enrolled during active disease. CDR3 nucleotide sequence: TGTGCCAGTTGGACCGGGACAGCCGGGGCCACGCAGTATTTT. It codes for CASWTGTAGATQYF.